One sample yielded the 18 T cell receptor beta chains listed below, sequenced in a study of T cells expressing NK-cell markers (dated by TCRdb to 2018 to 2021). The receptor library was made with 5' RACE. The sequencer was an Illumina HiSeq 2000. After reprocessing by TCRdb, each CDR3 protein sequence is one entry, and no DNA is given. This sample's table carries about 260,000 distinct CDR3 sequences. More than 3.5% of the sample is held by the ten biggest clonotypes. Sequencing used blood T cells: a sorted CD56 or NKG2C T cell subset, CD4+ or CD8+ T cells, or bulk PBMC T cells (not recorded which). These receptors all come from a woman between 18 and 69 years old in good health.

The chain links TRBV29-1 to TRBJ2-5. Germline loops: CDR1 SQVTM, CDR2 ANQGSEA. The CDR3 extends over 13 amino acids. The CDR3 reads CSVEGAGQETQYF. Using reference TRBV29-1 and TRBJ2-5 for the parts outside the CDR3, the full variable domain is SAVISQKPSRDICQRGTSLTIQCQVDSQVTMMFWYRQQPGQSLTLIATANQGSEATYESGFVIDKFPISRPNLTFSTLTVSNMSPEDSSIYLCSVEGAGQETQYFGPGTRLLVL.

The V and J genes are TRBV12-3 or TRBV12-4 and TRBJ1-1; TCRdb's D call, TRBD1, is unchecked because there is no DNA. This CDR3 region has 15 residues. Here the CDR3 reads CASSPSAQPVTEAFF.

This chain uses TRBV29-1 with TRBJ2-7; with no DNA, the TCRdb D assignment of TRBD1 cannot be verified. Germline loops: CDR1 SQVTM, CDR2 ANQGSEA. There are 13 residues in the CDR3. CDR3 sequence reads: CSAGGLASYEQYF.

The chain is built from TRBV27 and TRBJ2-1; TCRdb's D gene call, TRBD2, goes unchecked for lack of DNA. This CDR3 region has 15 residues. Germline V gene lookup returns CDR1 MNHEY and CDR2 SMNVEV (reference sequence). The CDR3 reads CASSWRRGGYNEQFF.

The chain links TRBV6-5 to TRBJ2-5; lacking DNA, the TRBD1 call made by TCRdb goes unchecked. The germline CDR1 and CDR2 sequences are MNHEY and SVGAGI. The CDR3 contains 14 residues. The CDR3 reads CASSSTDREETQYF.

The CDR3 protein is CASSEQGNYGYTF. This chain joins TRBV25-1 and TRBJ1-2; TCRdb reports TRBD1, a call that lacks DNA to check it against. The germline gives CDR1 MGHDK, CDR2 SYGVNS. The CDR3 covers 13 residues.

CDR3 sequence reads: CASSLRDGNNQPQHF. The rearrangement uses TRBV7-8 and TRBJ1-5; absent DNA, TCRdb's TRBD1 call cannot be checked. The CDR3 contains 15 residues. CDR1 SGHVS and CDR2 FQNEAQ come from the germline V gene.

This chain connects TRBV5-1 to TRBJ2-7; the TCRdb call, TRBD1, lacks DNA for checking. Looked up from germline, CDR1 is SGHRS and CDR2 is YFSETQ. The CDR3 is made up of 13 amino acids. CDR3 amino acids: CASSPMRGYEQYF.

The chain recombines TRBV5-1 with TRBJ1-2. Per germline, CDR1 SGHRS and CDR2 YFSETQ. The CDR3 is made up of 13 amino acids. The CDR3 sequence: CASSRGEGSGYTF. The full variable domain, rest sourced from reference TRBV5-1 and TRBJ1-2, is KAGVTQTPRYLIKTRGQQVTLSCSPISGHRSVSWYQQTPGQGLQFLFEYFSETQRNKGNFPGRFSGRQFSNSRSEMNVSTLELGDSALYLCASSRGEGSGYTFGSGTRLTVV.

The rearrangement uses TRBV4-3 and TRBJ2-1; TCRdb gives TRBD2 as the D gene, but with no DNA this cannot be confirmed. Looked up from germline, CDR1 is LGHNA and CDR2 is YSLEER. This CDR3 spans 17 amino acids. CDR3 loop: CASSQDPGLAPGDEQFF.

CDR3 residues: CASSQDQTSGRANEQFF. The chain employs TRBV4-2 and TRBJ2-1; TCRdb calls TRBD2, which cannot be checked without DNA. This CDR3 has 17 residues. Germline V gene sequence: CDR1 LGHNA, CDR2 YNFKEQ.

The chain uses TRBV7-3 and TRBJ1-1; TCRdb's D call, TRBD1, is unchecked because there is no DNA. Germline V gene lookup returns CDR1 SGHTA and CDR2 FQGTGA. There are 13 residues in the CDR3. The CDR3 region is CASRLTRGAEAFF.

The CDR3 reads CASSFSGQRPTF. The chain carries TRBV5-5 and TRBJ2-6. The CDR3 is 12 amino acids. CDR1 and CDR2 (germline): SGHKS, YYEKEE (reference sequence).

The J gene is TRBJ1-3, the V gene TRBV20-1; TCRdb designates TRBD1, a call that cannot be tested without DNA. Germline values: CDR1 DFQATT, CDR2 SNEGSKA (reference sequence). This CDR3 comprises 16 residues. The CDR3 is CSARPGQKSSGNTIYF.

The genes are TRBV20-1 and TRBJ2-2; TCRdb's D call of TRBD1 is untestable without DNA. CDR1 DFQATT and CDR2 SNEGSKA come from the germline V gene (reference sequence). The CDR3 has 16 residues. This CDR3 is CSARAGGAAFTGELFF.

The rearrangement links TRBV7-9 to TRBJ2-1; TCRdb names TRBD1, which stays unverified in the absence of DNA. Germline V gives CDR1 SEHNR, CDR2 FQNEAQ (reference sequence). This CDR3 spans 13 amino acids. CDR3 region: CASSLFRVDEQFF.

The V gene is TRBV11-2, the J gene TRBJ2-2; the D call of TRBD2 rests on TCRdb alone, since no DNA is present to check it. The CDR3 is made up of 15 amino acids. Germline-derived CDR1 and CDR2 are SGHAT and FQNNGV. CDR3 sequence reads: CASTPLSGQTGELFF. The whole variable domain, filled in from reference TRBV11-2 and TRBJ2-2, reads EAGVAQSPRYKIIEKRQSVAFWCNPISGHATLYWYQQILGQGPKLLIQFQNNGVVDDSQLPKDRFSAERLKGVDSTLKIQPAKLEDSAVYLCASTPLSGQTGELFFGEGSRLTVL.

CDR3 sequence reads: CSAARAGFWEQYF. V usage is TRBV20-1 and J usage is TRBJ2-7; TCRdb's D gene call, TRBD1, goes unchecked for lack of DNA. Germline V gene lookup returns CDR1 DFQATT and CDR2 SNEGSKA (reference sequence). The CDR3 is made up of 13 amino acids.